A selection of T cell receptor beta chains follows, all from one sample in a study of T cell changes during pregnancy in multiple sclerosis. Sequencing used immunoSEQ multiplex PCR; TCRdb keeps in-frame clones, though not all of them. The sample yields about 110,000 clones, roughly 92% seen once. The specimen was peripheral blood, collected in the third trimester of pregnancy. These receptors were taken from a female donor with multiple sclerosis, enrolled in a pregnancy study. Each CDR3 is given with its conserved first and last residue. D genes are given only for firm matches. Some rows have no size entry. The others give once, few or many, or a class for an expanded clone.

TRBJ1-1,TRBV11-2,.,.,TGTGCCAGCAGCTTGGACATGAACACTGAAGCTTTCTTT,CASSLDMNTEAFF
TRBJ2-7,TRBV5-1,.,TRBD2,TGCGCCAGCAGCTTGGTACTAGCGGGCGAGCAGTACTTC,CASSLVLAGEQYF
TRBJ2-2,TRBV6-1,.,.,TGTGCCAGCAGTGAGCACCGGGACACCCCCACCGGGGAGCTGTTTTTT,CASSEHRDTPTGELFF
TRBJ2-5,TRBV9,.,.,TGTGCCAGCAGCGGGAATTCAGGGGAATTCCAAGAGACCCAGTACTTC,CASSGNSGEFQETQYF
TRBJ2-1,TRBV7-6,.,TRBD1,TGTGCCACCGGGACAGGCGTTGGTAATGAGCAGTTCTTC,CATGTGVGNEQFF
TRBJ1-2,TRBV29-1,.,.,TGCAGCTCGAGAGATATGTACTATGGCTACACCTTC,CSSRDMYYGYTF
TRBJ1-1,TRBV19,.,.,TGTGCCAGTAGAACTCGCCCGACAGTGAACACTGAAGCTTTCTTT,CASRTRPTVNTEAFF
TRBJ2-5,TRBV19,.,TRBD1,TGTGCCAGCACGACAGGGGGCGCGGAGACCCAGTACTTC,CASTTGGAETQYF
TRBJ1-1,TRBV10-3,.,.,TGTGCCGCTAAACCGAACCTGGGACTCCCGAACACTGAAGCTTTCTTT,CAAKPNLGLPNTEAFF
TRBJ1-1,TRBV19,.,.,TGTGCCAGTAGTATTCCAGGGATGAACACTGAAGCTTTCTTT,CASSIPGMNTEAFF
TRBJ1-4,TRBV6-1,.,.,TGTGCCAGCAGGCCCGGGGCTAATGAAAAACTGTTTTTT,CASRPGANEKLFF
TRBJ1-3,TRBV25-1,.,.,TGTGCCAGCAGTGTGAATAGTTCCAGGGTAGGCGGAAACACCATATATTTT,CASSVNSSRVGGNTIYF
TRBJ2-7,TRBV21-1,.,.,TGTGCCAGCCAGGGCCAGGGGAGCTACGAGCAGTACTTC,CASQGQGSYEQYF
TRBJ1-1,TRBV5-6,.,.,TGTGCCAGCAGCTTGACAGTGGCTGAAGCTTTCTTT,CASSLTVAEAFF
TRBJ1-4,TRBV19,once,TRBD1,TGTGCCAGTAGTACGACAGGGAAACTCTATGAAAAACTGTTTTTT,CASSTTGKLYEKLFF
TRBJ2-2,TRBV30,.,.,TGTGCCTGGAGTGTACTGATAAATACCGGGGAGCTGTTTTTT,CAWSVLINTGELFF
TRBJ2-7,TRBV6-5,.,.,TGTGCCAGCAGTTACTCGTCTGGGACAGAGCAGTACTTC,CASSYSSGTEQYF
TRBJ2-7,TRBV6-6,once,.,TGTGCCAGCAGAAAGGACAGTCACGAGCAGTACTTC,CASRKDSHEQYF
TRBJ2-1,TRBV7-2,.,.,TGTGCCAGCAGCTTAGCGGGCCTGGAGGATGAGCAGTTCTTC,CASSLAGLEDEQFF
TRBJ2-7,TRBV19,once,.,TGTGCCAGTAGTATCCGGGACACCTACGAGCAGTACTTC,CASSIRDTYEQYF
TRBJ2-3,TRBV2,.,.,TGTGCCACAGAAGGGGGGGAGAACACAGATACGCAGTATTTT,CATEGGENTDTQYF
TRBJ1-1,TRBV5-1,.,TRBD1,TGCGCCAGCAGCTTGGAGGGGACAGGGTTAGGATTGATGAACACTGAAGCTTTCTTT,CASSLEGTGLGLMNTEAFF
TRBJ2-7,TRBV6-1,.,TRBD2,TGTGCCCATTACGAAGGTAGCGGGACTGGGGAGCAGTACTTC,CAHYEGSGTGEQYF
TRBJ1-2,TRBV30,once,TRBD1,TGTGCCTGGAGTGCGCAATACCGGGACAGGGATGGCTACACCTTC,CAWSAQYRDRDGYTF
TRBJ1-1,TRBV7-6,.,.,TGTGCCAGCAGCTTAGCTTCGCAGGGAGGCTTCAACACTGAAGCTTTCTTT,CASSLASQGGFNTEAFF
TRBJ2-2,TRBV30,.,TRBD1,TGTGCCTGGAGAAGGGGGCATACCGGGGAGCTGTTTTTT,CAWRRGHTGELFF
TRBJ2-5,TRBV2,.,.,.,CASSSSGSPAETQYF
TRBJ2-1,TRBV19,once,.,TGTGCCAGTAGAGGGACACCCGAAAGAGATGAGCAGTTCTTC,CASRGTPERDEQFF
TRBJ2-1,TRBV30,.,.,TGTGCCTGGAGTGGGGGGCAGGGTGGCAATGAGCAGTTCTTC,CAWSGGQGGNEQFF
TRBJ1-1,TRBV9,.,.,TGTGCCAGCAGCGTCGGGGATGGCTTGACTGAAGCTTTCTTT,CASSVGDGLTEAFF
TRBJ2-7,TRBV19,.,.,TGTGCCAGTAGTATCTGGGCCGAACGCCCCTACGAGCAGTACTTC,CASSIWAERPYEQYF